This T cell receptor beta chain was sequenced for a study of T-cell memory formation after mild COVID-19. One entry per CDR3 protein, called by TCRdb with MiXCR from the 5' RACE reads. The table lists a few hundred thousand distinct CDR3 sequences, around a sixth of them singletons. General study findings and limits: Contracting clones from day 15 to 85 showed balanced CD4/CD8; later expanders favored CD4+. The authors left the SARS-CoV-2 specificity of second-wave clones peaking on day 37 unconfirmed.

In the case of this clonotype: Its antigen is undetermined.

The TCR originated in a man younger than 35 who had mild COVID-19 (a few samples of this study predate the infection). Cell type and time point are not known. Material for sequencing was PBMCs or a T cell subset sorted from them (not recorded which).

The CDR3, as DNA: TGTGCCAGCAGCTTAGAGTATCACAGGGGGGCTGAAGCTTTCTTT. Translating it yields CASSLEYHRGAEAFF. V is TRBV7-2 and J is TRBJ1-1; 8 bases agree with TRBD1. J was trimmed by 6 bases and V by 1 base; bases with no gene match: 7. Looked up from germline, CDR1 is SGHTA and CDR2 is FQGNSA. The CDR3 extends over 15 amino acids.